The sequence of this T cell receptor (beta chain) was determined in a study of T cell repertoires in cytomegalovirus infection. Across the whole study: Public TCR beta signature analysis indicated the presence of both CMV infection and matching HLA type. Overall study findings and caveats: The cumulative frequency of public TCR beta families identified carriers of CMV plus the relevant HLA. The ex vivo response was dominated by HLA-C-restricted CMV-specific TCR beta clonotypes.

The trim removed 5 bases at V and 5 bases at J, leaving 7 bases unmatched. From germline, CDR1 is LGHNA and CDR2 YNFKEQ. The CDR3 consists of 15 residues. This clonotype was recorded only once. The antigen remains unidentified. TCRdb re-called the reads with MiXCR, one entry per CDR3 protein. The sample contains some 590,000 distinct CDR3 sequences, 35% to 50% of which appear only once. The sequence was obtained from a human donor in good health (CMV status not recorded). Some clones in this sample may be carry-over from other donors' samples. V is TRBV4-2 and J is TRBJ2-2, with 8 bases aligning to TRBD2. The material was cultured PBMCs, obtained from culture after CMV antigen stimulation. CDR3 DNA: TGTGCCAGCAGCATACGGGGGGGCCTGACCGGGGAGCTGTTTTTT. This sequence encodes CASSIRGGLTGELFF.